The rows below give T cell receptor beta chains drawn from one sample of a study of OX40 agonist ivuxolimab in advanced cancers. Generated by immunoSEQ multiplex PCR, the TCRdb table keeps only in-frame clones and is missing some. The table includes 85,000 to 90,000 clones, 85% detected once. This specimen was CD4+ or CD8+ T cells sorted from blood, taken in a trial of the OX40 agonist ivuxolimab. The receptors come from an adult with an advanced solid tumor such as melanoma, head and neck, liver or kidney cancer. Both conserved end residues are part of each CDR3. D genes are given only for firm matches. Clone size is given for some rows only: seen once, a few or many times, or a class if the clone is expanded.

clone size,V gene,J gene,D gene,CDR3 protein
.,TRBV10-3,TRBJ1-1,.,CAISVDMNTEAFF
.,TRBV5-6,TRBJ2-2,.,CASSLQGINTGELFF
.,TRBV5-6,TRBJ2-4,.,CASSLRWNIQYF
.,TRBV19,TRBJ2-1,.,CASSILRRRTYEQFF
.,TRBV6-4,TRBJ2-1,.,CASSILGGTVNNEQFF
.,TRBV28,TRBJ2-5,TRBD1,CASRNRGRRETQYF
once,TRBV11-3,TRBJ2-1,TRBD1,CASSLIGQGNSEQFF
.,TRBV18,TRBJ2-1,.,CASSPPSLSYNEQFF
.,TRBV5-1,TRBJ2-7,TRBD2,CASSSSAGANTYEQYF
.,TRBV5-1,TRBJ2-2,.,CASSSNREGHTGELFF
.,TRBV6-1,TRBJ1-5,.,CASSELQGSVHF
.,TRBV30,TRBJ1-5,.,CAWSNRGGGPQHF
.,TRBV7-9,TRBJ1-2,.,CASSLGEGRSNYGYTF
.,TRBV27,TRBJ1-1,TRBD1,CASSPRTGGNTEAFF
.,TRBV5-1,TRBJ1-4,TRBD1,CASKSDRTILNEKLFF
once,TRBV23-1,TRBJ2-5,TRBD2,CASPRGGQETQYF
.,TRBV7-7,TRBJ2-5,.,CASSLVSGEETQYF